This record concerns one T cell receptor beta chain sequence. Its specific antigen is unknown. Base quality data are lacking; no much larger clone is found one base away. The CDR3 sequence holds 13 residues, the cysteine and phenylalanine included. The CDR3 DNA has 39 bases and is translated from base 1. The germline V gene encodes CDR1 KGHDR and CDR2 SFDVKD. V gives up 12 bases and J gives up 2 bases, and the segment between their germline ends measures 13 bases. The data are from a study of breast tumors, draining lymph nodes, adjacent tissues (TCRdb year 2016). For context, the study as a whole: Breast cancer patients provided tumor, adjacent nontumor tissue and axillary lymph nodes, and the study compared the TCR beta repertoires across these three sources. In human breast cancer, the study set out to assess how tumor, surrounding tissue and draining lymph node repertoires relate to one another and whether T cells might be exchanged between them. Beyond this particular receptor, the publication reports: The data were considered consistent with the idea that most tumor T cells come from the lymph node and then expand in tumor tissue. The conclusion that tumor T cells originate in lymph nodes was presented as consistent with a hypothesis rather than as directly demonstrated. Tumor and nontumor tissue repertoires were significantly more similar in luminal-like than in basal-like breast cancer. T-cell repertoire diversity in tumors was found to be lower than in lymph nodes but higher than in nontumor tissue, and preferential V and J gene usage was observed.

The sequencing machine was an Illumina HiSeq 2000. Multiplex PCR amplification was used to generate the TCR beta chain libraries. The amplified TCR beta chain products were analyzed by high-throughput sequencing. In TCRdb, the public reads were trimmed at Q25 with fastp and aligned with MiXCR, with productive beta chains retained. Identical CDR3 proteins give one entry, which carries the most common genes and DNA. In this sample the table shows some 230,000 distinct CDR3 sequences, nearly 35% of which occur a single time. Under 4.5% of the sample is held by the ten biggest clonotypes. The lymph node samples were taken from the axillary draining lymph nodes of breast cancer patients.

The sample consisted of axillary lymph node tissue. The receptor comes from a female donor with breast cancer. Some clones in this sample may be carry-over from other donors' samples. The chain is made from TRBV24-1 and TRBJ1-5; the D region possibly corresponds to TRBD1 (6 bases align). The DNA sequence is as follows: TGTGCCCTCCAGGGGATGGGCAATCAGCCCCAGCATTTT. It translates as CALQGMGNQPQHF.